The rows below give T cell receptor beta chains drawn from one sample of a study of cytomegalovirus exposure and HLA in healthy donors. Clones were sequenced by immunoSEQ multiplex PCR, and TCRdb holds only the in-frame ones, with some missing. The table has 95,000 to 150,000 clones, over 85% seen once; the top ten hold 1.5% to 2%. The sample consisted of PBMCs. Receptor source: a woman under 30 in good health and CMV-seronegative. CDR3s include the opening cysteine and the closing phenylalanine or tryptophan. Each record gives: J gene, D gene, V gene, clone size, CDR3 protein, CDR3 DNA. The D gene is left open where the match is weak. The size entry is marked missing in some rows and otherwise reads once, few, many or a size class.

j_gene: TRBJ2-7; d_gene: NA; v_gene: TRBV5-1; abundance: NA; CDR3aa: CASSFDGGKSYEQYF; CDR3nt: TGCGCCAGCAGCTTCGACGGAGGAAAATCCTACGAGCAGTACTTC
j_gene: TRBJ2-5; d_gene: NA; v_gene: TRBV6-1; abundance: NA; CDR3aa: CASSGRTGTPQETQYF; CDR3nt: TGTGCCAGCAGTGGACGCACGGGGACTCCCCAAGAGACCCAGTACTTC
j_gene: TRBJ1-1; d_gene: NA; v_gene: TRBV6-1; abundance: NA; CDR3aa: CASSQTLGTEAFF; CDR3nt: TGTGCCAGCAGCCAGACATTGGGCACTGAAGCTTTCTTT
j_gene: TRBJ2-7; d_gene: TRBD1; v_gene: TRBV10-3; abundance: NA; CDR3aa: CAISPGQGVYEQYF; CDR3nt: TGTGCCATCAGCCCGGGACAGGGGGTCTACGAGCAGTACTTC
j_gene: TRBJ1-4; d_gene: NA; v_gene: TRBV30; abundance: few; CDR3aa: CAWTAVGRRWTNEKLFF; CDR3nt: TGTGCCTGGACCGCCGTAGGACGGAGGTGGACTAATGAAAAACTGTTTTTT
j_gene: TRBJ1-2; d_gene: TRBD1; v_gene: TRBV5-6; abundance: once; CDR3aa: CASSLGTAYGYTF; CDR3nt: TGTGCCAGCAGCTTAGGGACAGCCTATGGCTACACCTTC
j_gene: TRBJ2-7; d_gene: NA; v_gene: TRBV7-9; abundance: NA; CDR3aa: CASSLDSVPSYEQYF; CDR3nt: TGTGCCAGCAGCTTAGATTCGGTTCCCTCCTACGAGCAGTACTTC
j_gene: TRBJ2-7; d_gene: TRBD2; v_gene: TRBV7-3; abundance: NA; CDR3aa: CASSSTTSGHSYEQYF; CDR3nt: TGTGCCAGCAGCTCAACGACTAGCGGGCACTCCTACGAGCAGTACTTC
j_gene: TRBJ2-5; d_gene: TRBD1; v_gene: TRBV28; abundance: NA; CDR3aa: CASSRTGGIETQYF; CDR3nt: TGTGCCAGCAGTCGTACAGGGGGCATAGAGACCCAGTACTTC
j_gene: TRBJ2-1; d_gene: TRBD2; v_gene: TRBV2; abundance: NA; CDR3aa: CASSVYGGRNGEQFF; CDR3nt: TGTGCCAGCAGTGTCTATGGCGGGAGAAATGGCGAGCAGTTCTTC
j_gene: TRBJ2-7; d_gene: NA; v_gene: TRBV28; abundance: NA; CDR3aa: CASSLSATGTYEQYF; CDR3nt: TGTGCCAGCAGTTTATCCGCGACAGGAACCTACGAGCAGTACTTC
j_gene: TRBJ2-3; d_gene: TRBD2; v_gene: TRBV4-2; abundance: NA; CDR3aa: CASSAPGQREQYF; CDR3nt: TGTGCCAGCAGCGCTCCTGGGCAGCGGGAGCAGTATTTT